Reported below is one TCR beta chain. These data originate in a study of blood T cell repertoires in COVID-19. For recovered donors of Cohort 3, there were two negative PCRs, clearance, or symptom resolution. Profiling relied on immunoSEQ multiplex PCR, and the TCRdb table lists in-frame clones only, not all of them. The sample has about 170,000 clones; 70% to 85% are singletons. The CDR3 has 14 amino acids. J lost 6 bases, V lost 6 bases, and 9 bases had no gene match. From germline, CDR1 is MDHEN and CDR2 SYDVKM. The rearrangement links TRBV28 to TRBJ2-7; 9 bases agree with TRBD2. The sample consisted of PBMCs or T cells enriched from blood (not recorded which). The receptor was isolated from a man over 45 who had recovered from COVID-19. CDR3 coding DNA: TGTGCCAGCAGCTCCAATAGCGGGGGACGCGAGCAGTACTTC. It translates to CASSSNSGGREQYF.